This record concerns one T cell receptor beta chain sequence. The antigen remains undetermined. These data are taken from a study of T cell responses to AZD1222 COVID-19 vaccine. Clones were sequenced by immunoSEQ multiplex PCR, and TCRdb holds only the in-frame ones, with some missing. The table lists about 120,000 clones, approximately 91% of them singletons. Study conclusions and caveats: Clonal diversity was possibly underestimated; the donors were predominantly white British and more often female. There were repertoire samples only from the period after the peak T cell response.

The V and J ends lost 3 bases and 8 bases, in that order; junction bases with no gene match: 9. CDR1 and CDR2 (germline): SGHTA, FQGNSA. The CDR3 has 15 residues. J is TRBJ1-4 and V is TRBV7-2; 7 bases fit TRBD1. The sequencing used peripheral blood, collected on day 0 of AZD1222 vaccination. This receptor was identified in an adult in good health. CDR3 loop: CASSFRTQGLEKLFF. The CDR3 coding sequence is TGTGCCAGCAGCTTCCGTACACAGGGGTTGGAAAAACTGTTTTTT.